These 16 T cell receptor beta chains originate from one sample sequenced in a study of blood T cell repertoires in COVID-19. TCRdb keeps only in-frame clones here, not all; method: immunoSEQ multiplex PCR. The sample lists 97,000 or so clones; about nine tenths were seen once. Sample: peripheral blood. All receptors come from a man in his 60s with acute or convalescent COVID-19.

This clone occurred a few times. The genes are TRBV7-8 and TRBJ1-2; 7 bases agree with TRBD1. Germline CDR1 SGHVS, CDR2 FQNEAQ. The CDR3 length is 15 residues. Trimming took 5 bases from V and 7 from J; bases not matched to a gene: 13. The CDR3 reads CASSPKAAGGSGYTF. The CDR3 DNA is TGTGCCAGCAGCCCGAAGGCGGCAGGGGGATCTGGCTACACCTTC.

A remark on this clone: One end of the junction is discordant with germline, which a read error may explain. CDR3 sequence: CASSLLTGGFTF. The CDR3 nucleotides read TGTGCCAGCAGTTTATTAACAGGGGGCTTCACCTTC. The V gene is TRBV28, the J gene TRBJ1-2; 9 bases align to TRBD1. The CDR3 is made up of 12 amino acids. Germline loops: CDR1 MDHEN, CDR2 SYDVKM.

This rearrangement joins TRBV5-1 to TRBJ2-2; 8 bases fit TRBD1. V lost 0 bases and J lost 3; bases outside the gene matches: 1. The CDR3 has 15 residues. Germline V gene sequence: CDR1 SGHRS, CDR2 YFSETQ. CDR3 in amino acids: CASSLVDRDTGELFF. For the CDR3, the DNA is TGCGCCAGCAGCTTGGTGGACAGGGACACCGGGGAGCTGTTTTTT.

The chain recombines TRBV19 with TRBJ2-6, with D perhaps TRBD1 (6 bases). CDR3 length equals 15 residues. CDR1 is LNHDA, CDR2 SQIVND, per germline (reference sequence). V gave up 2 bases and J gave up 6 bases, with 11 bases separating them. CDR3 sequence reads: CASSITTGLANVLTF. CDR3 in DNA: TGTGCCAGTAGTATAACGACAGGTTTGGCCAACGTCCTGACTTTC. Filled out from reference TRBV19 and TRBJ2-6, the complete variable domain reads DGGITQSPKYLFRKEGQNVTLSCEQNLNHDAMYWYRQDPGQGLRLIYYSQIVNDFQKGDIAEGYSVSREKKESFPLTVTSAQKNPTAFYLCASSITTGLANVLTFGAGSRLTVL.

The chain couples TRBV5-4 to TRBJ2-3; 7 nucleotides line up with TRBD2. CDR1 SGHNT and CDR2 YYREEE come from the germline V gene (reference sequence). The V gene end was trimmed by 3 bases and the J gene end by 8 bases; junction bases not matched to a gene: 6. The CDR3 totals 13 residues. Written as DNA, the CDR3 is TGTGCCAGCAGCTGGAAGCTAGCGGCTACGCAGTATTTT. Amino acids: CASSWKLAATQYF.

The chain employs TRBV5-1 and TRBJ1-2, with D unclear. V gave up 4 bases and J gave up 2 bases, with 12 bases separating them. This CDR3 is built from 14 residues. The germline V gene has CDR1 SGHRS and CDR2 YFSETQ. CDR3 nucleotide sequence: TGCGCCAGCAGCCTAGAAAGTGTCAACTATGGCTACACCTTC. It codes for CASSLESVNYGYTF.

V and J are TRBV6-5 and TRBJ1-1, with 8 bases lining up with TRBD1. V shed 4 bases, J shed 8 bases, and the junction held 3 bases outside the gene matches. Germline loops: CDR1 MNHEY, CDR2 SVGAGI. The CDR3 is 12 residues long. CDR3 sequence: CASSLRTGEAFF. DNA for the CDR3: TGTGCCAGCAGTTTAAGGACAGGGGAAGCTTTCTTT.

The rearrangement joins TRBV3-1 (or the pseudogene TRBV3-2) to TRBJ1-2, with 7 bases aligning to TRBD1. After removal of 6 bases from V and 7 bases from J, the junction contained 17 bases not matched to a gene. CDR1 is LGHDT and CDR2 is YNNKEL in the germline V gene (reference sequence). The CDR3 is made up of 16 amino acids. As DNA, the CDR3 is TGTGCCAGCAGTAGCGCGTCGGGACAGACTTATGGTGGCTACACCTTC. This encodes CASSSASGQTYGGYTF.

This clone has a handful of counts. The chain uses TRBV3-1 (or the pseudogene TRBV3-2) and TRBJ1-5; 7 bases fit TRBD1. This CDR3 comprises 13 residues. CDR1 is LGHDT, CDR2 YNNKEL, per germline (reference sequence). The junction had 2 bases not matched to a gene; V was cut back by 2 bases and J by 7 bases. This chain's CDR3 is CASSQQGQQPQHF. The CDR3 DNA sequence: TGTGCCAGCAGCCAACAGGGACAGCAGCCCCAGCATTTT.

The rearrangement uses TRBV5-6 and TRBJ2-3; 7 positions match TRBD1. Germline V gives CDR1 SGHDT, CDR2 YYEEEE. Trimming cost V 4 bases and J 6 bases; bases outside gene matches: 5. This CDR3 comprises 13 residues. The CDR3 DNA is TGTGCCAGCAGCAAGGGGGCGCGGGATACGCAGTATTTT. This sequence encodes CASSKGARDTQYF.

The rearrangement links TRBV11-2 to TRBJ2-4; 7 nucleotides line up with TRBD1. Trimming took 2 bases from V and 3 from J; bases not matched to a gene: 7. This CDR3 spans 16 amino acids. The germline V gene encodes CDR1 SGHAT and CDR2 FQNNGV. DNA of the CDR3: TGTGCCAGCAGCTTAAGGGAACAGGGGCACAAAAACATTCAGTACTTC. This gives the protein CASSLREQGHKNIQYF.

The rearrangement joins TRBV12-3 or TRBV12-4 to TRBJ1-5, with D unclear. The CDR3 has 12 residues. V lost 5 bases and J lost 7, with 9 bases in between. CDR3 residues: CASSPSGQPQHF. CDR3 bases: TGTGCCAGCAGTCCCTCCGGGCAGCCCCAGCATTTT.

V gene TRBV7-9 combines with J gene TRBJ1-2, with unresolved D. Trimming shortened V by 5 bases and J by 7 bases, and 11 bases separated the two germline ends. CDR3 length equals 12 residues. Per germline, CDR1 SEHNR and CDR2 FQNEAQ (reference sequence). As DNA, the CDR3 is TGTGCCAGCAGCCCAACCCTCGGTGGCTACACCTTC. Its translation: CASSPTLGGYTF.

The chain combines TRBV30 with TRBJ2-1; D gene uncertain. This CDR3 region has 13 residues. Between the trimmed V and J ends, which lost 3 bases and 6 bases, there was a span of 12 bases. The germline V gene has CDR1 GTSNPN and CDR2 SVGIG (reference sequence). The CDR3 spells CAWSGGLPNEQFF. The CDR3 DNA follows: TGTGCCTGGAGCGGTGGGCTTCCCAATGAGCAGTTCTTC.

The rearrangement uses TRBV6-1 and TRBJ1-6; TRBD1 agrees at 8 bases. The CDR3 covers 17 residues. V was pared by 4 bases and J by 0 bases, with 5 bases of the junction left unmatched. Germline CDR1 is MNHNS and CDR2 is SASEGT. CDR3 in amino acids: CASSGRQGSSYNSPLHF. The CDR3 DNA reads TGTGCCAGCAGTGGAAGACAGGGGAGCTCCTATAATTCACCCCTCCACTTT.

The V call is TRBV29-1, the J call TRBJ2-2; D may be TRBD1 (6 bases). Trimming cost V 3 bases and J 1 base, with 9 bases left between them. The germline gives CDR1 SQVTM, CDR2 ANQGSEA. The CDR3 spans 14 residues. CDR3 in amino acids: CSVDQGMNTGELFF. In DNA, the CDR3 is TGCAGCGTTGATCAGGGGATGAACACCGGGGAGCTGTTTTTT.